A single TCR beta chain is shown here with its context. Assembly of TCR beta libraries relied on iRepertoire HTBI primers together with Arm-PCR of CDR3 regions. TCRdb ran MiXCR on the multiplex PCR reads and lists one entry per CDR3 protein. The repertoire holds over 500,000 distinct CDR3 sequences, with 16% as singletons. The sample's time point: newly diagnosed GD, antithyroid drugs for less than 3 months. The TCR library was made from RNA that had been extracted from PBMCs in TRIzol. As collected, the peripheral blood samples measured about 8.1 milliliters each and went into EDTA tubes. The sample belongs to a study of regulatory T cells in long-lasting Graves disease. CDR1 MNHNS and CDR2 SASEGT come from the germline V gene. CDR3 length: 14 amino acids. V gave up 4 bases and J gave up 4 bases, with 12 bases separating them. The same sample was also studied in work on T cells in Graves' hyperthyroidism and ophthalmopathy.

The specimen was peripheral blood mononuclear cells (PBMCs), collected at new diagnosis, from a patient treated with antithyroid drugs. This clonotype was obtained from a woman between 25 and 40 years old with Graves disease. The chain joins TRBV6-1 to TRBJ2-3, with D possibly TRBD2 on 5 matching bases. CDR3 protein: CASSGGLAPDTQYF. The DNA for the CDR3 is TGTGCCAGCAGTGGCGGACTCGCCCCAGATACGCAGTATTTT.